Below, 18 T cell receptor beta chains from the same sample are listed, as sequenced in a study of cytomegalovirus exposure and HLA in healthy donors. This PCR relied on a set of 60 Vbeta primers and 13 Jbeta primers. The method was immunoSEQ multiplex PCR; TCRdb's version includes in-frame clones alone and lacks a portion of them. There are roughly 100,000 clones in the sample; approximately 80% occur only once, and nearly 3.5% lies in the top ten. The sample taken for sequencing was PBMCs. These receptors were taken from a man younger than 45 in good health and CMV-seropositive.

The V call is TRBV29-1, the J call TRBJ1-2; D not certain. Germline CDR1 reads SQVTM; CDR2 reads ANQGSEA. The V end was cut by 7 bases, the J end by 6 bases, with 9 bases between. CDR3 length: 10 amino acids. The CDR3 sequence: CSASQDGYTF. Written as DNA, the CDR3 is TGCAGCGCATCGCAGGATGGCTACACCTTC.

The CDR3 is CAWNGGAGEKLFF. DNA of the CDR3: TGTGCCTGGAACGGGGGGGCGGGTGAAAAACTGTTTTTT. The chain combines TRBV30 with TRBJ1-4, with D tentatively TRBD1 (6 bases). CDR1 is GTSNPN and CDR2 is SVGIG in the germline V gene (reference sequence). The length of the CDR3 is 13 residues. V dropped 4 bases and J dropped 7 bases, with 13 bases sitting between them.

The gene calls are TRBV27 and TRBJ1-1, with a weak D call TRBD1 (5 bases). The CDR3 covers 15 residues. CDR1 is MNHEY, CDR2 SMNVEV, per germline (reference sequence). Trimming removed 5 bases at V and 0 bases at J, with 13 bases between. DNA of the CDR3: TGTGCCAGCAGTCCCTCCTGGGGCTTGAACACTGAAGCTTTCTTT. Its translation is CASSPSWGLNTEAFF.

DNA of the CDR3: TGTGCCAGCAGCCAAAACAGGGGAGGTTACGAGCAGTACTTC. This sequence encodes CASSQNRGGYEQYF. The V gene is TRBV14, the J gene TRBJ2-5, with a weak D call TRBD1 (7 bases). Near its end, the DNA agrees better with TRBJ2-7, so the J call may be wrong. This CDR3 region has 14 residues. CDR1 is SGHDN, CDR2 FVKESK, per germline.

V and J are TRBV4-3 and TRBJ1-2, with 8 bases that match TRBD1. The CDR3 spans 15 residues. Germline V lookup: CDR1 LGHNA, CDR2 YSLEER. Trimming took 6 bases from V and 4 from J; bases not matched to a gene: 10. This chain's CDR3 is CASSGGQGSIYGYTF. The CDR3 coding sequence is TGCGCCAGCAGTGGAGGACAGGGTAGTATCTATGGCTACACCTTC.

The chain joins TRBV11-2 to TRBJ1-2; D remains unclear. CDR3 length equals 17 residues. The V gene's germline CDR1 is SGHAT and CDR2 FQNNGV. The V end lost 0 bases, the J end lost 8 bases, and 22 bases lay between the germline ends. The CDR3 protein is CASSLDFSGINYGGYTF. The CDR3 coding sequence is TGTGCCAGCAGCTTAGATTTTTCCGGGATCAATTACGGGGGCTACACCTTC.

This clone was detected a few times. The chain links TRBV21-1 to TRBJ2-2; the D call TRBD2 from the table was never checked on the DNA. TRBV21-1 is given as a pseudogene. The CDR3 has 15 amino acids. CDR3 coding DNA: TGTGCCAGCAGCCTAGCGGGAGGGCCCGCCGGGGAGCTGTTTTTT. This gives the protein CASSLAGGPAGELFF.

This chain links TRBV5-5 with TRBJ2-7; 9 nucleotides align to TRBD1. V trimming: 4 bases; J trimming: 7 bases; junction bases outside the gene matches: 3. The CDR3 contains 12 residues. Germline CDR1 and CDR2: SGHKS and YYEKEE (reference sequence). The DNA of the CDR3 is TGTGCCAGCAGCAGGGACAGGGAGGAGCAGTACTTC. Translating gives CASSRDREEQYF.

Comment on this clone: This same CDR3 is encoded by further DNA sequences in the sample. This sequence joins TRBV5-1 and TRBJ2-7; TRBD1 aligns across 8 bases. CDR1 SGHRS and CDR2 YFSETQ come from the germline V gene. This CDR3 region has 14 residues. V lost 0 bases to trimming and J lost 4 bases; unmatched junction nucleotides: 3. CDR3 bases: TGCGCCAGCAGCTTGGGTCAGGGGGCTTACGAGCAGTACTTC. This encodes CASSLGQGAYEQYF.

J is TRBJ2-1 and V is TRBV10-1; TRBD2 matches 11 bases. The germline gives CDR1 WNHNN, CDR2 SYGVQD (reference sequence). Trimming took 1 base from V and 7 from J; bases not matched to a gene: 21. The CDR3 contains 21 residues. The CDR3 sequence: CASSELRRNISGRAGSNEQFF. As DNA, the CDR3 is TGCGCCAGCAGTGAGTTGAGAAGAAATATTAGCGGGAGGGCCGGTTCGAATGAGCAGTTCTTC.

The CDR3 coding sequence is TGTGCCAGTAGTATAGCTACCGGGACACTTTACGAGCAGTACTTC. This encodes CASSIATGTLYEQYF. This chain connects TRBV19 to TRBJ2-7, with a weak D call TRBD1 (6 bases). Germline V CDR1 and CDR2: LNHDA, SQIVND (reference sequence). Trimming stripped 1 base from V and 4 bases from J, with 14 bases between. This CDR3 has 15 amino acids.

This clone was detected a few times. The gene calls are TRBV6-1 and TRBJ1-2; 9 nucleotides align to TRBD1. The CDR3 extends over 13 amino acids. V lost 4 bases, J lost 8 bases, and 5 bases stayed unmatched. Germline CDR1 and CDR2: MNHNS and SASEGT. CDR3 nucleotides: TGTGCCAGCAGTGGGGGACAGGGTCGCGGCTACACCTTC. Translated: CASSGGQGRGYTF.

This chain joins TRBV6-1 and TRBJ2-7, with a weak D call TRBD1 (6 bases). Trimming left V 4 bases short and J 2 bases short, with 15 bases between. Germline-derived CDR1 and CDR2 are MNHNS and SASEGT. This CDR3 spans 15 amino acids. The CDR3: CASSAQGPGPYEQYF. Written as DNA, the CDR3 is TGTGCCAGCAGTGCCCAGGGGCCCGGTCCCTACGAGCAGTACTTC.

The rearrangement uses TRBV6-5 and TRBJ2-2, with D uncertain. V was clipped by 6 bases and J by 3 bases, with 8 bases between them. CDR3 length: 13 amino acids. CDR1 is MNHEY, CDR2 SVGAGI, per germline. The DNA for the CDR3 is TGTGCCAGCAGACAAGTCCACACCGGGGAGCTGTTTTTT. Amino acids: CASRQVHTGELFF.

The genes are TRBV4-3 and TRBJ2-7, with D possibly matching TRBD2 (5 bases). CDR3 length equals 13 residues. Germline V lookup: CDR1 LGHNA, CDR2 YSLEER. Trimming left V 5 bases short and J 6 bases short, with 14 bases between. The CDR3 sequence: CASSGREGGEQYF. As DNA, the CDR3 is TGCGCCAGCAGCGGTCGTGAGGGTGGCGAGCAGTACTTC.

The chain joins TRBV5-8 to TRBJ2-1; TRBD2 matches 7 bases. V trimming: 4 bases; J trimming: 4 bases; junction bases outside the gene matches: 8. This CDR3 comprises 15 residues. CDR1 is SGHTS, CDR2 YDEGEE, per germline. CDR3 residues: CASSPRGDAYNEQFF. CDR3 in DNA: TGTGCCAGCAGCCCCCGGGGGGACGCTTACAATGAGCAGTTCTTC.

This chain joins TRBV6-5 and TRBJ2-6; tentatively, D is TRBD2 (6 bases). The CDR3 length is 15 residues. Between the trimmed V and J ends, which lost 5 bases and 4 bases, there was a span of 12 bases. Germline V gene sequence: CDR1 MNHEY, CDR2 SVGAGI. The CDR3 DNA reads TGTGCCAGCAGTCTCGGGGGATCCGGGGCCAACGTCCTGACTTTC. The encoded protein is CASSLGGSGANVLTF.

The V gene is TRBV11-3, the J gene TRBJ2-7, with 11 bases fitting TRBD2. V was clipped by 1 base and J by 6 bases; unmatched bases: 8. This CDR3 has 16 amino acids. Per germline, CDR1 SGHNT and CDR2 YENEEA. The CDR3 sequence is CASSLGTGLAETEQYF. CDR3 nucleotide sequence: TGTGCCAGCAGCTTAGGCACGGGACTAGCGGAGACCGAGCAGTACTTC.